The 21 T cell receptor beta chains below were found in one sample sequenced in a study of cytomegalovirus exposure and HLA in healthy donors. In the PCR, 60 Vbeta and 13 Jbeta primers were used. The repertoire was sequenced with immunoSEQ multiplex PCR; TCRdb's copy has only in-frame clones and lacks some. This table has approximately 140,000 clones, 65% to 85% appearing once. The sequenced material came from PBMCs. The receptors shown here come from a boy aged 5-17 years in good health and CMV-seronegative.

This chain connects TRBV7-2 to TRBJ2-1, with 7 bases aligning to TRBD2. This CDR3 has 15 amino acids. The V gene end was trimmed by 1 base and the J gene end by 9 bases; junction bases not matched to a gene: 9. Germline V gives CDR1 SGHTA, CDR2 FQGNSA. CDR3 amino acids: CASSLVGTIESEQFF. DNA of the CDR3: TGTGCCAGCAGCTTAGTGGGGACTATTGAAAGTGAGCAGTTCTTC.

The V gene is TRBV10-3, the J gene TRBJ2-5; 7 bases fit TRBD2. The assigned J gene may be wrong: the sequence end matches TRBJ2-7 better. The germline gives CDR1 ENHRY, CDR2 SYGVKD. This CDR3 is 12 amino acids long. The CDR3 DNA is TGTGCCATCAGGGCTAGCGGCGGCGAGCAGTACTTC. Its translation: CAIRASGGEQYF.

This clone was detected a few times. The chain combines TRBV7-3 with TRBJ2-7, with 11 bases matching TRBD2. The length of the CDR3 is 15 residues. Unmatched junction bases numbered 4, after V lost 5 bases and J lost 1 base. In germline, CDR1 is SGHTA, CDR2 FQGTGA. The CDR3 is CASSVLAGGSYEQYF. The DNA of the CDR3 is TGTGCCAGCAGCGTTCTAGCGGGAGGATCCTACGAGCAGTACTTC.

The CDR3 DNA follows: TGTGCCAGCAGCGCCGGGACTAGCGGGATTTATGAGCAGTTCTTC. The encoded protein is CASSAGTSGIYEQFF. The chain couples TRBV4-2 to TRBJ2-1; 13 bases align to TRBD2. The ends lost 5 bases at V and 8 bases at J; junction bases unmatched: 6. The CDR3 has 15 residues. Germline V gene sequence: CDR1 LGHNA, CDR2 YNFKEQ.

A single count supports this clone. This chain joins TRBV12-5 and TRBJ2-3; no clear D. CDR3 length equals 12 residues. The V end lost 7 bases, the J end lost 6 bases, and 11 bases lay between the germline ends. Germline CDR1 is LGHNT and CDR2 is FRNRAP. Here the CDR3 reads CASATARDTQYF. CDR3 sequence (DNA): TGTGCTAGTGCTACGGCCAGGGATACGCAGTATTTT.

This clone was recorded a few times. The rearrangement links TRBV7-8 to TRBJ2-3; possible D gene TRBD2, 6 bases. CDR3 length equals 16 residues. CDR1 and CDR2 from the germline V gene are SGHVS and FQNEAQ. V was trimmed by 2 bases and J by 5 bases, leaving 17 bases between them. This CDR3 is CASSLLWPSDGDTQYF. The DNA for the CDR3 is TGTGCCAGCAGCTTACTATGGCCTAGCGACGGAGATACGCAGTATTTT.

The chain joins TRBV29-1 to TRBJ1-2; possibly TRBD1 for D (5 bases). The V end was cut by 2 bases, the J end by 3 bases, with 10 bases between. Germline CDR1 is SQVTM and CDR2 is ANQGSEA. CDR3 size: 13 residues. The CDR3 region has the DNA TGCAGCGTTGAACCCCAGGGCGACTATGGCTACACCTTC. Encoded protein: CSVEPQGDYGYTF.

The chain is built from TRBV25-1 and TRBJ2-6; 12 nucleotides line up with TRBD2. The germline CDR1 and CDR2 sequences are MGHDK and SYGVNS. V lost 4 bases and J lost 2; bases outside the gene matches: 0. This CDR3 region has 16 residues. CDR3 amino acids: CASSGLAGAGANVLTF. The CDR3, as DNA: TGTGCCAGCAGTGGACTAGCGGGAGCTGGGGCCAACGTCCTGACTTTC.

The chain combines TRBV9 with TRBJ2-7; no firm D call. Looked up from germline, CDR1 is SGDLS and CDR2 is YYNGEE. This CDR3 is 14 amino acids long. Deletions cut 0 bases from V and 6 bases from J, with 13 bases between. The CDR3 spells CASSVDLASGEQYF. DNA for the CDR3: TGTGCCAGCAGCGTAGATCTGGCATCGGGCGAGCAGTACTTC. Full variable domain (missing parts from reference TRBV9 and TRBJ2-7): DSGVTQTPKHLITATGQRVTLRCSPRSGDLSVYWYQQSLDQGLQFLIQYYNGEERAKGNILERFSAQQFPDLHSELNLSSLELGDSALYFCASSVDLASGEQYFGPGTRLTVT.

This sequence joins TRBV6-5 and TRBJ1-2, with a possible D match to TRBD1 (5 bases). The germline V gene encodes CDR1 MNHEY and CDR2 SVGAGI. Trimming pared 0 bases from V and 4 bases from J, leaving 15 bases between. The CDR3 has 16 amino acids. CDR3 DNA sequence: TGTGCCAGCAGTTACTCGGGAGGGGAAGATATCTATGGCTACACCTTC. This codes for CASSYSGGEDIYGYTF.

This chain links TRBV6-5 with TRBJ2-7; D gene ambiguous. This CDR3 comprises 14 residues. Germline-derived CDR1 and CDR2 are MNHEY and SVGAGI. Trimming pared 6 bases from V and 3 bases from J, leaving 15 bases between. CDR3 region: CASRVEPTGYEQYF. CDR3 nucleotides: TGTGCCAGCAGGGTTGAACCTACGGGCTACGAGCAGTACTTC.

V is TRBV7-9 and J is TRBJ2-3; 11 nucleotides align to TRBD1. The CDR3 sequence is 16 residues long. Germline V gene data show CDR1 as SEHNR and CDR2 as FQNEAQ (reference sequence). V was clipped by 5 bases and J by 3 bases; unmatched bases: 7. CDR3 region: CASSGPGQGGTDTQYF. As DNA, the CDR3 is TGTGCCAGCAGCGGACCGGGACAGGGGGGGACAGATACGCAGTATTTT.

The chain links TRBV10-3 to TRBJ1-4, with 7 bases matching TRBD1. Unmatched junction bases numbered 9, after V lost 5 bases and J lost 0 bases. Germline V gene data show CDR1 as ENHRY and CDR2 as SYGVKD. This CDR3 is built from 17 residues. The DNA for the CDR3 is TGTGCCATCAGTTCGGACAGGCCTGGTGCAACTAATGAAAAACTGTTTTTT. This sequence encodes CAISSDRPGATNEKLFF.

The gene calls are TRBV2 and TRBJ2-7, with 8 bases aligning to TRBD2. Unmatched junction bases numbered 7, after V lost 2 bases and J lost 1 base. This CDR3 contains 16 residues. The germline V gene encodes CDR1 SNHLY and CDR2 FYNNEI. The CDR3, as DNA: TGTGCCAGCAGTGAAAGGTTTCAGCGGGGGTCCTACGAGCAGTACTTC. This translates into CASSERFQRGSYEQYF.

The CDR3 DNA reads TGTGCCAGCAGTTTAGGACTAGCGGGAGCTTTTAACGCAGATACGCAGTATTTT. Amino acids: CASSLGLAGAFNADTQYF. This chain uses TRBV27 with TRBJ2-3; 13 nucleotides align to TRBD2. This CDR3 contains 18 residues. The V gene's germline CDR1 is MNHEY and CDR2 SMNVEV (reference sequence). Losses at the gene ends were 2 bases for V and 4 bases for J; bases not matched to a gene: 9.

The CDR3 coding sequence is TGTGCCAGCAGCTCCGGGACGGAGAGCAGCGGGAATGAAAAACTGTTTTTT. This translates into CASSSGTESSGNEKLFF. The chain combines TRBV2 with TRBJ1-4; D perhaps matches TRBD1 (5 bases). Trimming removed 6 bases from V and 5 bases from J, with 22 bases in between. This CDR3 has 17 amino acids. Germline CDR1 SNHLY, CDR2 FYNNEI.

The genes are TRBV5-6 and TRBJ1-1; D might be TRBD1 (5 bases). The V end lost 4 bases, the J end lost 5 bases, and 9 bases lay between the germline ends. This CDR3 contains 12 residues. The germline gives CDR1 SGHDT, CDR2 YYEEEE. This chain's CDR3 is CASSLQVTEAFF. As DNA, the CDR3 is TGTGCCAGCAGCCTACAGGTAACTGAAGCTTTCTTT. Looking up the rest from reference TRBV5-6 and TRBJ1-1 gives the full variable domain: DAGVTQSPTHLIKTRGQQVTLRCSPKSGHDTVSWYQQALGQGPQFIFQYYEEEERQRGNFPDRFSGHQFPNYSSELNVNALLLGDSALYLCASSLQVTEAFFGQGTRLTVV.

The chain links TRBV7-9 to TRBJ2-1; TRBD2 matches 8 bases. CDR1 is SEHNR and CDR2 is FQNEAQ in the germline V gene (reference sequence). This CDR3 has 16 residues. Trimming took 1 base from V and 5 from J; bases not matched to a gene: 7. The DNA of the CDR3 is TGTGCCAGCAGCTTAGAGGGGAATAGCGGGGACAATGAGCAGTTCTTC. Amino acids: CASSLEGNSGDNEQFF.

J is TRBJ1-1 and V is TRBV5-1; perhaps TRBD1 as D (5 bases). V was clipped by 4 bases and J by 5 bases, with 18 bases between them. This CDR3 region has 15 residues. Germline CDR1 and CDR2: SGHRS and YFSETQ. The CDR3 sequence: CASSPRAGYGTEAFF. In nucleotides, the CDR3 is TGCGCCAGCAGCCCACGGGCAGGGTACGGGACTGAAGCTTTCTTT.

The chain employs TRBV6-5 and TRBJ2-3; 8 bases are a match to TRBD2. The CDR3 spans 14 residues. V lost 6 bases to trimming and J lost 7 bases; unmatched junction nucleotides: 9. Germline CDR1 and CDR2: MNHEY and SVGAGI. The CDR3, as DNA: TGTGCCAGCAGAGCGGGAGCGGCGTCTTATACGCAGTATTTT. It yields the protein CASRAGAASYTQYF.

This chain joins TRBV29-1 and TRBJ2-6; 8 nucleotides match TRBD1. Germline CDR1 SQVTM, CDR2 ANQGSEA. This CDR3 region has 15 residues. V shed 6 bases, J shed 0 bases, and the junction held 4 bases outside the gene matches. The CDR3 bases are TGCAGCGTAGGGACAGGTGGCTCTGGGGCCAACGTCCTGACTTTC. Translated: CSVGTGGSGANVLTF.